The sequence of this T cell receptor (beta chain) was determined in a study of neurological immune-mediated disorders. The overall study: Of the 35 or so patients with multiple sclerosis, 31 had relapsing-remitting MS, whereas the remaining 3 had secondary progressive MS.

Noted time point: longitudinal time-point 3. This clonotype was seen ten or more times. No antigen is known for it. Synthesis of cDNA used 5'RACE (with 10-nucleotide random UMIs). Using its own MiXCR run on the 5' RACE reads, TCRdb lists one record per CDR3 protein. The data contain approximately 80,000 distinct CDR3 sequences, around 4.5% of them singletons. Study-wide findings and caveats: Across subjects, no CDR3 amino acid sequence appeared in expanded clones of more than one subject, a finding that suggested private repertoires in all groups.

The receptor's source is an older woman with multiple sclerosis. Specimen: PBMCs.

DNA of the CDR3: TGTGCCAGCAGCCCCGGGACCGGATCTTTAAATGAAAAACTGTTTTTT. It codes for CASSPGTGSLNEKLFF. This chain connects TRBV6-6 to TRBJ1-4; TRBD1 is a possible D gene (5 bases). Trimming removed 6 bases at V and 5 bases at J, with 19 bases between. Germline V lookup: CDR1 MNHNY, CDR2 SVGAGI (reference sequence). The CDR3 spans 16 residues.